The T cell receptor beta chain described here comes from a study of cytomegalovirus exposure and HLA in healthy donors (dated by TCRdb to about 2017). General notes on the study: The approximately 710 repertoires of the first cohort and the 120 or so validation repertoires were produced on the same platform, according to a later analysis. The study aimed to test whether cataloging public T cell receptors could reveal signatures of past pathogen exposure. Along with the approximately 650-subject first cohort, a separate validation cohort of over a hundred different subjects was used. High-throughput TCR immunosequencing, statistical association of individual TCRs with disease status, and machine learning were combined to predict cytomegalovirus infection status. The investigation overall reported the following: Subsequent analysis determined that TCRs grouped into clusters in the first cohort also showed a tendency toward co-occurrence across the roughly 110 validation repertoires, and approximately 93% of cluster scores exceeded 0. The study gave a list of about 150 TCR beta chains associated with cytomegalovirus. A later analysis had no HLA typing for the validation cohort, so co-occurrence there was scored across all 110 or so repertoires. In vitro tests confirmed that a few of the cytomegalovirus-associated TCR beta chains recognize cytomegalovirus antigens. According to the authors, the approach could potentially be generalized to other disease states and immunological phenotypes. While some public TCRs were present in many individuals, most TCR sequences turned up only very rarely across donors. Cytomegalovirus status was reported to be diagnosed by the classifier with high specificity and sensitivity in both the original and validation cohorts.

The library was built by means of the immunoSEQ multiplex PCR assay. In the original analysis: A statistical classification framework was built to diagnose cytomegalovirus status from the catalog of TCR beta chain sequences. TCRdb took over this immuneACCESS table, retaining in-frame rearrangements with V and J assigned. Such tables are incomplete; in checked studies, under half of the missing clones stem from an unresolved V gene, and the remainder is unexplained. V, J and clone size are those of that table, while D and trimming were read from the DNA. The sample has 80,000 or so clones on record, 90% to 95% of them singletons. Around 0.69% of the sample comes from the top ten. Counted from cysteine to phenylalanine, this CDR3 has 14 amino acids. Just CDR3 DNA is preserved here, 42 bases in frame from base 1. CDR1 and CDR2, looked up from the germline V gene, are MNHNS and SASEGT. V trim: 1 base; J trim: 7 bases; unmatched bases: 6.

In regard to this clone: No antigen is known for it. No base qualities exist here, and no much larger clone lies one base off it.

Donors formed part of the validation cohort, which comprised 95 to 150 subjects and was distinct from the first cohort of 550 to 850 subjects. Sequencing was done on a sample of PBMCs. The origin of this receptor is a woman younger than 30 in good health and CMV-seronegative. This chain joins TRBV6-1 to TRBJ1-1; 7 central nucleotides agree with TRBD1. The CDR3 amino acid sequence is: CASSEVEGASEAFF. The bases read TGTGCCAGCAGTGAAGTGGAGGGGGCGAGTGAAGCTTTCTTT.